This T cell receptor (beta chain) comes out of a study of T cells in Graves' hyperthyroidism and ophthalmopathy. In its sample, this clonotype was seen many times. Germline V gene data show CDR1 as KGHSH and CDR2 as LQKENI. This CDR3 has 16 residues. The V end was cut by 0 bases, the J end by 4 bases, with 15 bases between. It was RNA transcripts that yielded the amplified TCR beta CDR3 regions. HTBI primers drove first-round RT-PCR of the TCR CDR3. TCRdb re-called the multiplex PCR reads with MiXCR, one entry per CDR3 protein. The sample lists around 600,000 distinct CDR3 sequences, more than 15% seen once, with roughly 7.3% in the top ten.

The sample taken for sequencing was blood. The origin of this receptor is a woman aged 25 to 39 with Graves' hyperthyroidism. V gene TRBV18 combines with J gene TRBJ1-2; D unclear. The CDR3 region is CASSPPSRAGVYGYTF. CDR3 coding DNA: TGTGCCAGCTCACCACCGTCGAGGGCCGGTGTCTATGGCTACACCTTC.